This T cell receptor (beta chain) came from a study of human T cells and chemical hapten exposure. This clonotype has at least ten counts. Time point: patch test 3, about 24 weeks after DPC sensitization. The sample's treatment: therapeutic diphenylcyclopropenone sensitization with weekly scalp DPC. People who gave samples had alopecia, were 18 to 70 years old, and were suitable for DPC. This CDR3 contains 16 residues. Deletions cut 1 base from V and 5 bases from J, with 18 bases between. Germline CDR1 is DFQATT and CDR2 is SNEGSKA (reference sequence). The library attached unique molecular identifiers to individual cDNA molecules. TCRdb reprocessed the RACE reads via MiXCR and lists one record per CDR3 protein. The sample holds tens of thousands of distinct CDR3 sequences, approximately 11% seen once.

Sequenced here: whole blood, sampled in connection with sensitization to the hapten diphenylcyclopropenone (DPC). This chain links TRBV20-1 with TRBJ1-5, with D perhaps TRBD1 (6 bases). The sequence came from a woman in her twenties or thirties with alopecia areata. Some clones in this sample may be carry-over from other donors' samples. CDR3 DNA sequence: TGCAGTGCTAGAGGTTATTTCGGACAGCTTGATCAGCCCCAGCATTTT. Protein: CSARGYFGQLDQPQHF.